A selection of T cell receptor beta chains follows, all from one sample in a study of beta chain features in type 1 diabetes. Some clones are missing from TCRdb's copy, which holds only in-frame ones; the method was immunoSEQ multiplex PCR. The sample carries fewer than 200,000 clones, less than 15% recorded once. Sequenced input: central memory CD4+ T cells from blood. These receptors originate from a woman aged 18-30 years in good health. The CDR3 runs from the conserved cysteine through the conserved F or W. Fields, in order: J gene, D gene, clone size, V gene, CDR3 DNA, CDR3 protein. D genes are given only for firm matches. Clone size, where shown, is once, few, many, or a class for clones that have expanded.

J: TRBJ2-6
D: NA
size: NA
V: TRBV6-1
DNA: TGTGCCAGCCACGGAGCGGCTGGGGCCAACGTCCTGACTTTC
CDR3: CASHGAAGANVLTF

J: TRBJ2-6
D: NA
size: few
V: TRBV19
DNA: TGTGCCAGTAGCCGAGACACTGGGGCCAACGTCCTGACTTTC
CDR3: CASSRDTGANVLTF

J: TRBJ1-5
D: TRBD1
size: few
V: TRBV7-2
DNA: TGTGCCAGCAGCTTAATGGGACAGAGCCTCAATCAGCCCCAGCATTTT
CDR3: CASSLMGQSLNQPQHF

J: TRBJ1-6
D: NA
size: NA
V: TRBV5-1
DNA: TGCGCCAGCAGCCCCTCGGGGGGGGGCGGCCATTCACCCCTCCACTTT
CDR3: CASSPSGGGGHSPLHF

J: TRBJ1-1
D: NA
size: NA
V: TRBV29-1
DNA: TGCAGCGTTGCTTTGAACAGGGTCACTGAAGCTTTCTTT
CDR3: CSVALNRVTEAFF

J: TRBJ2-1
D: NA
size: few
V: TRBV28
DNA: TGTGCCAGCAGAAAGCCCGGACAGCCTCAGTTCTTC
CDR3: CASRKPGQPQFF

J: TRBJ2-7
D: TRBD1
size: NA
V: TRBV2
DNA: TGTGCCAGCAGTGATCTTGGCCAAGGACAGGGGTACTTC
CDR3: CASSDLGQGQGYF

J: TRBJ2-1
D: TRBD2
size: few
V: TRBV29-1
DNA: TGCAGCGTCGCGACAGGACTAGCGGGGGGGAACGGGATTCAGTTCTTC
CDR3: CSVATGLAGGNGIQFF

J: TRBJ2-3
D: NA
size: few
V: TRBV5-1
DNA: TGCGCCAGCAGCTTGGCGTCCCCAGATACGCAGTATTTT
CDR3: CASSLASPDTQYF

J: TRBJ2-7
D: TRBD2
size: few
V: TRBV15
DNA: TGTGCCACCAGCAGAGGCGGGAGCTCCTACGAGCAGTACTTC
CDR3: CATSRGGSSYEQYF

J: TRBJ2-1
D: TRBD1
size: few
V: TRBV5-1
DNA: TGCGCCAGCAGCCCCGGGACAGGGCCATACAATGAGCAGTTCTTC
CDR3: CASSPGTGPYNEQFF

J: TRBJ2-7
D: TRBD2
size: NA
V: TRBV14
DNA: TGTGCCAGCAGCCAATATCGCGGGAGGTTGGGCGAGCAGTACTTC
CDR3: CASSQYRGRLGEQYF

J: TRBJ2-3
D: NA
size: NA
V: TRBV9
DNA: TGTGCCAGCAGCACCCCACAGGGTCCCACAGATACGCAGTATTTT
CDR3: CASSTPQGPTDTQYF

J: TRBJ2-2
D: NA
size: few
V: TRBV28
DNA: TGTGGCTCCCAGGGACAAACCGGGGAGCTGTTTTTT
CDR3: CGSQGQTGELFF

J: TRBJ2-5
D: TRBD2
size: few
V: TRBV28
DNA: TGTGCCAGCAGAAAAACACGGGGAGGGCGCCTTAGTGAGACCCAGTACTTC
CDR3: CASRKTRGGRLSETQYF

J: TRBJ2-1
D: TRBD2
size: few
V: TRBV9
DNA: TGTGCCAGCAGCGTAGGGACTAGCGGGAGTCAGGTTGAGCAGTTCTTC
CDR3: CASSVGTSGSQVEQFF

J: TRBJ1-2
D: TRBD1
size: few
V: TRBV30
DNA: TGTGCCTGGAGTGCGGACAGGGAGAGGCATGGCTACACCTTC
CDR3: CAWSADRERHGYTF

J: TRBJ2-2
D: NA
size: few
V: TRBV2
DNA: TGTGCCAGCAGTGAGGAGCCTCCTCTTTACACCGGGGAGCTGTTTTTT
CDR3: CASSEEPPLYTGELFF

J: TRBJ2-5
D: TRBD2
size: few
V: TRBV18
DNA: TGTGCCAGCTCGAAGACTAGCGGAGAGACCCAGTACTTC
CDR3: CASSKTSGETQYF

J: TRBJ1-4
D: TRBD1
size: few
V: TRBV29-1
DNA: TGCAGCGTCGCGACAGGGGGGCATGAAAAACTGTTTTTT
CDR3: CSVATGGHEKLFF

J: TRBJ1-2
D: NA
size: NA
V: TRBV5-4
DNA: TGTGCCAGCAGCGCAGGACAGCTTAACTATGGCTACACCTTC
CDR3: CASSAGQLNYGYTF

J: TRBJ1-4
D: TRBD1
size: few
V: TRBV25-1
DNA: TGTGCCAGCAGGCTGACAGGGGCTGAAAAACTGTTTTTT
CDR3: CASRLTGAEKLFF

J: TRBJ2-1
D: NA
size: NA
V: TRBV5-1
DNA: TGCGCCAGCAGCTTGGGCCCTAGCGAGTCTTACAATGAGCAGTTCTTC
CDR3: CASSLGPSESYNEQFF

J: TRBJ1-2
D: NA
size: few
V: TRBV4-3
DNA: TGCGCCAGCAGCCAAGATTTGGGCAGGGGCATCTATGGCTACACCTTC
CDR3: CASSQDLGRGIYGYTF

J: TRBJ2-7
D: NA
size: NA
V: TRBV21-1
DNA: TGTGCCAGCAGCGCGGGGTTAGCGGGAGTGTACGAGCAGTACTTC
CDR3: CASSAGLAGVYEQYF

J: TRBJ1-3
D: NA
size: few
V: TRBV30
DNA: TGTGCCTGGACGTGGCCCCAGGGGAGAAACACCATATATTTT
CDR3: CAWTWPQGRNTIYF

J: TRBJ1-4
D: NA
size: few
V: TRBV25-1
DNA: TGTGCCAGCAGTGGTCAGGGGTCCTATGAAAAACTGTTTTTT
CDR3: CASSGQGSYEKLFF